The text below deals with one T cell receptor (beta chain). As yet, its antigen is unknown. The CDR3 has 14 residues. V dropped 3 bases and J dropped 0 bases, with 11 bases sitting between them. Germline CDR1 is SQVTM and CDR2 is ANQGSEA. This entry belongs to a study of identical twins' blood T cells. Sample barcodes were added at both library ends during cDNA synthesis. MiXCR, run by TCRdb on the 5' RACE reads, gives a single entry per CDR3 protein. The sample lists 300,000 to 400,000 distinct CDR3 sequences, about 28% seen once, with about 6.1% in the top ten. Study-wide points: Twins reportedly had markedly more similar V usage than unrelated donors, even among out-of-frame TCRbeta clonotypes. Twins shared more top CDR3 clonotypes than unrelated donors did.

This TCR derives from a woman between 18 and 50 years old in good health. Input material: PBMCs. This chain connects TRBV29-1 to TRBJ1-1, with unresolved D. CDR3 coding DNA: TGCAGCGTTGAGGTACAGATTATGAACACTGAAGCTTTCTTT. This encodes CSVEVQIMNTEAFF.